The next 8 T cell receptor beta chains were all read from a single sample in a study of T cells in Graves' hyperthyroidism and ophthalmopathy. What was amplified from RNA transcripts were TCR beta CDR3 regions. HTBI primers were the set used in a first-round RT-PCR of the TCR CDR3. TCRdb called the multiplex PCR reads again in MiXCR, with one record for every CDR3 protein. The data contain around 250,000 distinct CDR3 sequences, approximately 23% of them singletons. The sequenced sample consisted of blood. The receptor set was obtained from a middle-aged woman with Graves' ophthalmopathy.

This clonotype was counted ten times or more. The CDR3 is CASTPGQGIGGYTF. CDR3 nucleotide sequence: TGTGCCAGCACCCCGGGACAGGGAATAGGTGGCTACACCTTC. The chain carries TRBV6-1 and TRBJ1-2; TRBD1 matches at 9 bases. Germline CDR1 and CDR2: MNHNS and SASEGT. V lost 7 bases, J lost 7 bases, and 10 bases stayed unmatched. CDR3 size: 14 residues.

The table lists this clonotype with many counts. The genes are TRBV5-1 and TRBJ2-2; perhaps TRBD1 as D (6 bases). Germline lookup yields CDR1 SGHRS and CDR2 YFSETQ. This CDR3 has 14 residues. With 5 bases removed from V and 5 bases from J, the gap between germline ends came to 13 bases. CDR3 amino acids: CASRSAGETGELFF. The CDR3 coding sequence is TGCGCCAGCAGGTCCGCAGGGGAGACCGGGGAGCTGTTTTTT.

This clonotype has ten or more counts. This chain links TRBV30 with TRBJ1-1; D remains ambiguous. The CDR3 runs 13 residues. V gave up 6 bases and J gave up 8 bases, with 19 bases separating them. Germline-derived CDR1 and CDR2 are GTSNPN and SVGIG (reference sequence). The chain's CDR3 is CACQTSTWGEAFF. In DNA, the CDR3 is TGTGCCTGCCAAACTTCTACGTGGGGAGAAGCTTTCTTT.

Ten or more counts support this clonotype. The V and J genes are TRBV28 and TRBJ2-7, with D possibly matching TRBD2 (6 bases). CDR1 is MDHEN and CDR2 is SYDVKM in the germline V gene. The CDR3 has 13 amino acids. The ends were cut back, 3 bases at V and 5 bases at J, with 11 bases in the middle. The CDR3 DNA follows: TGTGCCAGCAGTTTGGGGGGTCTGGACGAGCAGTACTTC. It encodes CASSLGGLDEQYF.

In this sample, this clonotype turned up many times. This rearrangement joins TRBV25-1 to TRBJ2-1, with TRBD2 matching 11 bases. V trimming: 7 bases; J trimming: 8 bases; junction bases outside the gene matches: 13. CDR1 and CDR2 from the germline V gene are MGHDK and SYGVNS. This CDR3 contains 16 residues. The CDR3 sequence: CASIFTVAGGAYEQFF. In DNA, the CDR3 is TGTGCCAGCATATTCACCGTAGCGGGAGGGGCGTATGAGCAGTTCTTC. The full variable domain, completed using reference TRBV25-1 and TRBJ2-1, is EADIYQTPRYLVIGTGKKITLECSQTMGHDKMYWYQQDPGMELHLIHYSYGVNSTEKGDLSSESTVSRIRTEHFPLTLESARPSHTSQYLCASIFTVAGGAYEQFFGPGTRLTVL.

This clonotype occurred many times. The rearrangement joins TRBV6-4 to TRBJ1-2; 12 nucleotides line up with TRBD1. The V gene end was trimmed by 7 bases and the J gene end by 5 bases; junction bases not matched to a gene: 17. There are 18 residues in the CDR3. Germline CDR1 MRHNA, CDR2 SNTAGT. The CDR3, as DNA: TGTGCCAGCATCCCTTCGGCCGGGACAGGGGGCGGTTTTTATGGCTACACCTTC. This sequence encodes CASIPSAGTGGGFYGYTF.

This clonotype was observed many times. The chain employs TRBV28 and TRBJ1-2; 7 positions match TRBD1. This CDR3 comprises 16 residues. V was clipped by 5 bases and J by 2 bases; unmatched bases: 11. Germline CDR1 is MDHEN and CDR2 is SYDVKM. The CDR3 bases are TGTGCCAGCAGTCCAATTACAGGGGAGAGGAACTATGGCTACACCTTC. It encodes CASSPITGERNYGYTF.

This clonotype has only a few counts. The gene calls are TRBV15 and TRBJ2-7, with D hard to call. Deletions cut 1 base from V and 4 bases from J, with 14 bases between. The CDR3 length is 15 residues. Germline V gives CDR1 LNHNV, CDR2 YYDKDF (reference sequence). For the CDR3, the DNA is TGTGCCACCAGCAGAGTTTTCTTCGAATCGTACGAGCAGTACTTC. This translates into CATSRVFFESYEQYF.